This entry lists 13 T cell receptor beta chains sequenced from one sample in a study of blood T cell repertoires in COVID-19. Libraries were prepared by immunoSEQ multiplex PCR; TCRdb keeps only in-frame clonotypes and omits some of them. The sample yields approximately 97,000 clones, around nine tenths seen once. Sequencing was performed on peripheral blood. Source of these receptors: an elderly woman with acute or convalescent COVID-19.

The V gene is TRBV3-1 (or the pseudogene TRBV3-2), the J gene TRBJ1-6, with TRBD1 matching 8 bases. CDR1 and CDR2 from the germline V gene are LGHDT and YNNKEL (reference sequence). The trim removed 3 bases at V and 4 bases at J, leaving 5 bases unmatched. The CDR3 consists of 16 residues. The CDR3 sequence: CASSHPGQGYNSPLHF. CDR3 coding DNA: TGTGCCAGCAGCCACCCCGGACAGGGTTATAATTCACCCCTCCACTTT.

This chain connects TRBV10-3 to TRBJ1-4; 7 bases agree with TRBD1. Germline V gene lookup returns CDR1 ENHRY and CDR2 SYGVKD. The CDR3 consists of 13 residues. V lost 11 bases to trimming and J lost 5 bases; unmatched junction nucleotides: 8. The CDR3, as DNA: TGTGCCGCCCGGACAGGCCCAAATGAAAAACTGTTTTTT. The encoded protein is CAARTGPNEKLFF.

CDR3 region: CASSLVSQGAGYGYTF. The CDR3 coding sequence is TGTGCCAGCAGCTTGGTGTCGCAGGGGGCCGGCTATGGCTACACCTTC. This chain connects TRBV5-4 to TRBJ1-2, with 8 bases matching TRBD1. The J segment lost 4 bases and the V segment lost 0 bases, leaving 8 bases of the junction unmatched. The V gene's germline CDR1 is SGHNT and CDR2 YYREEE (reference sequence). This CDR3 spans 16 amino acids.

V is TRBV6-6 and J is TRBJ1-2; D is undetermined. The CDR3 has 13 amino acids. V lost 8 bases, J lost 4 bases, and 14 bases lay in between. Germline V gene lookup returns CDR1 MNHNY and CDR2 SVGAGI (reference sequence). This chain's CDR3 is CASHISGSYGYTF. The CDR3 DNA follows: TGTGCCAGCCACATTTCGGGGAGCTATGGCTACACCTTC.

This chain links TRBV28 with TRBJ1-2; possible D gene TRBD1, 5 bases. CDR1 and CDR2 (germline): MDHEN, SYDVKM. CDR3 size: 12 residues. V was clipped by 8 bases and J by 4 bases, with 11 bases between them. The CDR3 reads CASQIRGYGYTF. The DNA for the CDR3 is TGTGCCAGCCAAATTAGGGGCTATGGCTACACCTTC.

The gene calls are TRBV4-1 and TRBJ2-3; 7 nucleotides line up with TRBD1. The CDR3 is 16 amino acids. The germline gives CDR1 MGHRA, CDR2 YSYEKL. The J segment lost 4 bases and the V segment lost 4 bases, leaving 11 bases of the junction unmatched. CDR3 in DNA: TGCGCCAGCAGCCGGACTGACAGGGAAAGGGCAGATACGCAGTATTTT. Translation gives CASSRTDRERADTQYF.

The chain couples TRBV7-3 to TRBJ1-2, with TRBD1 as a possible D gene (5 bases). CDR1 is SGHTA, CDR2 FQGTGA, per germline. CDR3 size: 15 residues. Trimming left V 0 bases short and J 6 bases short, with 14 bases between. The CDR3 bases are TGTGCCAGCAGCTTAACCAGGGACTTAAGGAATGGCTACACCTTC. Translation gives CASSLTRDLRNGYTF.

This clone was seen only once. The chain combines TRBV25-1 with TRBJ2-7; 7 nucleotides align to TRBD1. The CDR3 spans 16 residues. Trimming cost V 3 bases and J 6 bases; bases outside gene matches: 14. Germline assignment: CDR1 MGHDK and CDR2 SYGVNS. CDR3 sequence reads: CASSDSTGVLGFEQYF. In DNA form, the CDR3 reads TGTGCCAGCAGTGATTCTACAGGGGTTTTGGGGTTCGAGCAGTACTTC.

In DNA form, the CDR3 reads TGTGCCAGCAGCTCGGGACAGGGGGCGGCCTATGGCTACACCTTC. Translating it yields CASSSGQGAAYGYTF. This sequence joins TRBV5-6 and TRBJ1-2; 12 bases are a match to TRBD1. The CDR3 consists of 15 residues. The V gene's germline CDR1 is SGHDT and CDR2 YYEEEE. With V trimmed by 3 bases and J by 4 bases, 4 bases remained unmatched.

This clone appeared a single time. The V gene is TRBV5-1, the J gene TRBJ2-7; 12 bases are shared with TRBD1. The CDR3 loop spans 17 amino acids. After removal of 4 bases from V and 0 bases from J, the junction contained 8 bases not matched to a gene. The germline CDR1 and CDR2 sequences are SGHRS and YFSETQ. The CDR3 DNA reads as TGCGCCAGCAGCCCCGGGACAGGGGGCCTCGGCTCCTACGAGCAGTACTTC. It is translated as CASSPGTGGLGSYEQYF. The complete variable domain, with remaining parts taken from reference TRBV5-1 and TRBJ2-7, reads KAGVTQTPRYLIKTRGQQVTLSCSPISGHRSVSWYQQTPGQGLQFLFEYFSETQRNKGNFPGRFSGRQFSNSRSEMNVSTLELGDSALYLCASSPGTGGLGSYEQYFGPGTRLTVT.

V is TRBV19 and J is TRBJ2-7; D is perhaps TRBD2 (6 bases). This CDR3 contains 16 residues. V gave up 6 bases and J gave up 3 bases, with 21 bases separating them. Germline lookup yields CDR1 LNHDA and CDR2 SQIVND (reference sequence). In DNA form, the CDR3 reads TGTGCCAGTAGGGATTTAGACGGCAGCGGGTACTACGAGCAGTACTTC. Amino acid sequence: CASRDLDGSGYYEQYF.

The rearrangement uses TRBV5-1 and TRBJ2-5; TRBD2 agrees at 11 bases. CDR1 SGHRS and CDR2 YFSETQ come from the germline V gene. The V and J ends lost 4 bases and 2 bases, in that order; junction bases with no gene match: 4. This CDR3 comprises 15 residues. CDR3: CASSTVAGGQETQYF. The CDR3 nucleotides are TGCGCCAGCAGCACGGTAGCGGGGGGGCAAGAGACCCAGTACTTC.

V gene TRBV4-1 combines with J gene TRBJ1-1; D remains ambiguous. The CDR3 has 15 residues. CDR1 is MGHRA and CDR2 is YSYEKL in the germline V gene. Trimming removed 2 bases at V and 4 bases at J, with 14 bases between. The DNA of the CDR3 is TGCGCCAGCAGCCAAAGGTTACCCGGGAGCACTGAAGCTTTCTTT. It is translated as CASSQRLPGSTEAFF.